The present entry profiles one T cell receptor (beta chain) with its context. Its specificity is not known. This specimen comes from a study of beta chain features in type 1 diabetes. Study-wide findings and caveats: Patients with type 1 diabetes showed fewer VDJ junction insertions and more deletions.

Between the trimmed V and J ends, which lost 3 bases and 1 base, there was a span of 12 bases. CDR1 and CDR2 (germline): ENHRY, SYGVKD. The CDR3 loop spans 15 amino acids. As every portion of the isolated RNA was reverse transcribed, the sequencing read expressed TCRB transcripts. Assay used: immunoSEQ multiplex PCR; TCRdb lists only in-frame clones, some missing. This table has about 410,000 clones, 11% to 15% appearing once. Once sorted, every population was more than 98% pure. This rearrangement joins TRBV10-3 to TRBJ1-1; D remains unclear. The origin of this receptor is a man under 40 in good health. What was sequenced was naive CD4+ T cells from blood. The CDR3 sequence: CAISERSSRNTEAFF. The CDR3 nucleotides are TGTGCCATCAGTGAAAGGTCAAGCCGGAACACTGAAGCTTTCTTT.